The TCR beta chain under discussion was sequenced for a study of OX40 agonist ivuxolimab in advanced cancers. Study background: Every 2 weeks, patients got intravenous ivuxolimab at one of six dose levels (0.01-10 mg/kg). Partial responses were achieved by three patients, one with hepatocellular carcinoma and two with cutaneous melanoma. Study outcomes and limitations: Researchers report that CD8+ T cells had, on average, more expanded clones than CD4+.

The V gene's germline CDR1 is LGHNA and CDR2 YNFKEQ. The CDR3 is made up of 14 amino acids. Trimming removed 5 bases at V and 1 base at J, with 12 bases between. The data were produced by immunoSEQ multiplex PCR, yet TCRdb's version contains in-frame clones alone and is incomplete. The sample includes some 44,000 clones, about 85% seen only once; the top ten take about 5.5%. A note on this clone: Its antigen is as yet unknown.

Sequencing used CD4+ or CD8+ T cells sorted from blood, obtained in a trial of the OX40 agonist ivuxolimab. The chain carries TRBV4-2 and TRBJ2-7; D may match TRBD1 or TRBD2 (5 bases each). The TCR originated in an adult with an advanced solid tumor such as melanoma, head and neck, liver or kidney cancer. This CDR3 reads CASSGRDGSYEQYF. CDR3 DNA sequence: TGTGCCAGCAGCGGCCGGGACGGATCCTACGAGCAGTACTTC.